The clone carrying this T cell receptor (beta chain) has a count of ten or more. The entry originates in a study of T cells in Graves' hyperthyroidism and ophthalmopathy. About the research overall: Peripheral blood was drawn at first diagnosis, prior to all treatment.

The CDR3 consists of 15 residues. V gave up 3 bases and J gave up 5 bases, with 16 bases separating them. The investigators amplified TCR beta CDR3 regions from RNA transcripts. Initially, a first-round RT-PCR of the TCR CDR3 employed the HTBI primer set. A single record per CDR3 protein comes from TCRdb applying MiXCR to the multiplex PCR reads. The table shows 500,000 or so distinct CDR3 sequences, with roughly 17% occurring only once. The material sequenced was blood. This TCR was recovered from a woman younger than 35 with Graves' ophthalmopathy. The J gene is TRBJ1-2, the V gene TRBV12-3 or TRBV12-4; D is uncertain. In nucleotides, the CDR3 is TGTGCCAGCAGTTTTCTCCCTACTCCCCTGTATGGCTACACCTTC. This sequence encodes CASSFLPTPLYGYTF.